This TCR beta chain was sequenced during a study of PD-1 blockade in classical Hodgkin lymphoma. General study points: Some patients started nivolumab under 1 year after ASCT, and they were excluded. Before treatment, complete responders showed about the same diversity as newly diagnosed patients.

Assay used: immunoSEQ multiplex PCR; TCRdb lists only in-frame clones, some missing. The data hold tens of thousands of clones, with around 70% observed a single time. This CDR3 contains 15 residues. The germline V gene has CDR1 LNHDA and CDR2 SQIVND (reference sequence). V lost 4 bases to trimming and J lost 3 bases, with 12 bases between them. With no exception, relapse followed autologous stem cell transplantation in all patients, and brentuximab vedotin exposure varied. Complete response, partial response or progressive disease constituted the best response categories observed. This clone was seen more than once but under ten times. No antigen is known for it.

Sequences were derived from peripheral blood mononuclear cells (PBMCs), sampled before the second cycle of nivolumab. This rearrangement joins TRBV19 to TRBJ2-2; possibly TRBD2 for D (7 bases). The sequence came from a human donor with classical Hodgkin lymphoma. The DNA of the CDR3 is TGTGCCAGTAGTACGGGGGGCCCGGACACCGGGGAGCTGTTTTTT. Protein product: CASSTGGPDTGELFF.